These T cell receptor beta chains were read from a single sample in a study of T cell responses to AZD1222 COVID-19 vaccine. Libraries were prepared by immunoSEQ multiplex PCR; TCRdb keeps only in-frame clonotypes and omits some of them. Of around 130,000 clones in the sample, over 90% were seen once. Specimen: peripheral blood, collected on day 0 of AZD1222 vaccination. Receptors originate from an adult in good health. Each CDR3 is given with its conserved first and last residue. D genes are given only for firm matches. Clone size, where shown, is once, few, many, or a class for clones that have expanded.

cdr3_nt: TGCAGCGTTGTAGAGGTGTACTATGGCTACACCTTC; cdr3_aa: CSVVEVYYGYTF; j_call: TRBJ1-2; d_call: -; v_call: TRBV29-1; clone_size: -
cdr3_nt: TGTGCCAGCAGCTCCCCGGACAACTATGGCTACACCTTC; cdr3_aa: CASSSPDNYGYTF; j_call: TRBJ1-2; d_call: -; v_call: TRBV6-5; clone_size: -
cdr3_nt: TGTGCCAGCAGTGAGCAAGGGACTAACTATGGCTACACCTTC; cdr3_aa: CASSEQGTNYGYTF; j_call: TRBJ1-2; d_call: -; v_call: TRBV2; clone_size: -
cdr3_nt: TGTGCCAGCAGCGACCGGGGGGATTTGGGCGAGACCCAGTACTTC; cdr3_aa: CASSDRGDLGETQYF; j_call: TRBJ2-5; d_call: TRBD2; v_call: TRBV2; clone_size: -
cdr3_nt: TGTGCCAGCAGTGCCCCCCGACAGAGCCCCGGATCACCCCTCCACTTT; cdr3_aa: CASSAPRQSPGSPLHF; j_call: TRBJ1-6; d_call: -; v_call: TRBV2; clone_size: -
cdr3_nt: TGTGCCAGCAGTTACAGCGGGCCACGGCGGGCTTTCTTT; cdr3_aa: CASSYSGPRRAFF; j_call: TRBJ1-1; d_call: -; v_call: TRBV6-6; clone_size: -
cdr3_nt: TGTGCCATCAGTGAGTCCGGAACAGGGGCTCACTCACCCCTCCACTTT; cdr3_aa: CAISESGTGAHSPLHF; j_call: TRBJ1-6; d_call: TRBD1; v_call: TRBV10-3; clone_size: -
cdr3_nt: TGCGCCAGCAGCTTGGGGGGAAGGGCTCAGCGTCCTTCACCCCTCCACTTT; cdr3_aa: CASSLGGRAQRPSPLHF; j_call: TRBJ1-6; d_call: -; v_call: TRBV5-1; clone_size: once
cdr3_nt: TGTGCCAGCAGCCCGCGGGACAGTACCTACGAGCAGTACTTC; cdr3_aa: CASSPRDSTYEQYF; j_call: TRBJ2-7; d_call: -; v_call: TRBV11-1; clone_size: once
cdr3_nt: TGTGCCAGCAGTTTAGCCGACAGGGGAGAGCAGTACTTC; cdr3_aa: CASSLADRGEQYF; j_call: TRBJ2-7; d_call: TRBD1; v_call: TRBV12-3/TRBV12-4; clone_size: -
cdr3_nt: TGTGCCATCAGTCCGGGACAAACCTACGAGCAGTACTTC; cdr3_aa: CAISPGQTYEQYF; j_call: TRBJ2-7; d_call: -; v_call: TRBV10-3; clone_size: -
cdr3_nt: TGTGCCAGCAAACAGGGGGCCAACACTGAAGCTTTCTTT; cdr3_aa: CASKQGANTEAFF; j_call: TRBJ1-1; d_call: TRBD1; v_call: TRBV12-3/TRBV12-4; clone_size: -
cdr3_nt: TGTGCCAGCAGCTTGAGTCAGGGGAGTCATGGAGAGACCCAGTACTTC; cdr3_aa: CASSLSQGSHGETQYF; j_call: TRBJ2-5; d_call: -; v_call: TRBV5-5; clone_size: -
cdr3_nt: TGTGCCAGCTCACCAGGAAAGGGGCGATCTGGAAACACCATATATTTT; cdr3_aa: CASSPGKGRSGNTIYF; j_call: TRBJ1-3; d_call: -; v_call: TRBV18; clone_size: -
cdr3_nt: TGTGCCAGCAGCCAAGAAGGGACAGCTTCCTACGAGCAGTACTTC; cdr3_aa: CASSQEGTASYEQYF; j_call: TRBJ2-7; d_call: TRBD1; v_call: TRBV3-1/TRBV3-2; clone_size: -
cdr3_nt: TGTGCCAGTAAACTAGCGGGGGAGAAAGAGACCCAGTACTTC; cdr3_aa: CASKLAGEKETQYF; j_call: TRBJ2-5; d_call: TRBD2; v_call: TRBV19; clone_size: once
cdr3_nt: TGTGCCAGCAGCCAAAACACTGAAGCTTTCTTT; cdr3_aa: CASSQNTEAFF; j_call: TRBJ1-1; d_call: -; v_call: TRBV12-3/TRBV12-4; clone_size: -
cdr3_nt: TGTGCCAGCAGTTTTGAGAACACTGAAGCTTTCTTT; cdr3_aa: CASSFENTEAFF; j_call: TRBJ1-1; d_call: -; v_call: TRBV12-3/TRBV12-4; clone_size: few
cdr3_nt: TGCAGTGCTGGCTCCTACGAGCAGTACTTC; cdr3_aa: CSAGSYEQYF; j_call: TRBJ2-7; d_call: -; v_call: TRBV20-1; clone_size: -
cdr3_nt: TGTGCCACCAGCAGAGCCTTAGATTCACCCCTCCACTTT; cdr3_aa: CATSRALDSPLHF; j_call: TRBJ1-6; d_call: -; v_call: TRBV15; clone_size: -
cdr3_nt: TGCAGCGTTGCACCGCCGGGCTGGGGCTACACCTTC; cdr3_aa: CSVAPPGWGYTF; j_call: TRBJ1-2; d_call: -; v_call: TRBV29-1; clone_size: -
cdr3_nt: TGTGCCAGCAGCGGGTGGACTAGCGGGGGGCTCACAGATACGCAGTATTTT; cdr3_aa: CASSGWTSGGLTDTQYF; j_call: TRBJ2-3; d_call: TRBD2; v_call: TRBV3-1/TRBV3-2; clone_size: few
cdr3_nt: TGTGCTAGTGCCTTTGGGGGGCCCCCCTACGAGCAGTACTTC; cdr3_aa: CASAFGGPPYEQYF; j_call: TRBJ2-7; d_call: -; v_call: TRBV12-5; clone_size: once
cdr3_nt: TGTGCCAGCTCACCACCGGCAGCAGCCCAAGCAGATACGCAGTATTTT; cdr3_aa: CASSPPAAAQADTQYF; j_call: TRBJ2-3; d_call: -; v_call: TRBV18; clone_size: -
cdr3_nt: TGTGCCAGCTCACCAGGGGCGGGGGGACCCTACGAGCAGTACTTC; cdr3_aa: CASSPGAGGPYEQYF; j_call: TRBJ2-7; d_call: TRBD2; v_call: TRBV18; clone_size: -
cdr3_nt: TGTGCCAGCACCGCCATAGACAGGGGGCGAGAGCAGTACTTC; cdr3_aa: CASTAIDRGREQYF; j_call: TRBJ2-7; d_call: TRBD1; v_call: TRBV6-5; clone_size: -
cdr3_nt: TGTGCCAGCAGCGGACAGAATAATGAAAAACTGTTTTTT; cdr3_aa: CASSGQNNEKLFF; j_call: TRBJ1-4; d_call: -; v_call: TRBV5-5; clone_size: -
cdr3_nt: TGTGCCAGCTCACCTGGACACAGGGTGGGGGGCACTGAAGCTTTCTTT; cdr3_aa: CASSPGHRVGGTEAFF; j_call: TRBJ1-1; d_call: -; v_call: TRBV18; clone_size: once
cdr3_nt: TGCGCCAGCAGGAAGGGCGGGACTGATAACACTGAAGCTTTCTTT; cdr3_aa: CASRKGGTDNTEAFF; j_call: TRBJ1-1; d_call: -; v_call: TRBV5-1; clone_size: -
cdr3_nt: TGCGCCAGCTCGACTAGCGGGGGCCAAGAAGAGACCCAGTACTTC; cdr3_aa: CASSTSGGQEETQYF; j_call: TRBJ2-5; d_call: TRBD2; v_call: TRBV10-2; clone_size: -
cdr3_nt: TGTGCCAGCAGCCAAGTAGGAGGGTTAGCCAAAAACATTCAGTACTTC; cdr3_aa: CASSQVGGLAKNIQYF; j_call: TRBJ2-4; d_call: -; v_call: TRBV3-1/TRBV3-2; clone_size: -
cdr3_nt: TGTGCCAGCAGCGTAGTGGCAGACGGGAAGACCCAGTACTTC; cdr3_aa: CASSVVADGKTQYF; j_call: TRBJ2-5; d_call: -; v_call: TRBV9; clone_size: -
cdr3_nt: TGTGCCAGCAGCTTAATGCAGGGCGCAGCGGGAAACACCATATATTTT; cdr3_aa: CASSLMQGAAGNTIYF; j_call: TRBJ1-3; d_call: -; v_call: TRBV7-2; clone_size: -
cdr3_nt: TGTGCCAGCAGCCTGGGACAGTCCTATGGCTACACCTTC; cdr3_aa: CASSLGQSYGYTF; j_call: TRBJ1-2; d_call: TRBD1; v_call: TRBV5-4; clone_size: -
cdr3_nt: TGCGCCAGCAGCTGGGGACAGGGCTCGAGTGGCTACACCTTC; cdr3_aa: CASSWGQGSSGYTF; j_call: TRBJ1-2; d_call: TRBD1; v_call: TRBV5-1; clone_size: -
cdr3_nt: TGTGCCAGCAGCTTGATACAGGGTTACACTGAAGCTTTCTTT; cdr3_aa: CASSLIQGYTEAFF; j_call: TRBJ1-1; d_call: -; v_call: TRBV7-2; clone_size: -
cdr3_nt: TGTGCCAGCAGCTTAGGGCATGGCACCGGGGAGCTGTTTTTT; cdr3_aa: CASSLGHGTGELFF; j_call: TRBJ2-2; d_call: -; v_call: TRBV7-9; clone_size: -
cdr3_nt: TGTGCCAGTAGTATAAGTTATAACGTCCACGAGCAGTACTTC; cdr3_aa: CASSISYNVHEQYF; j_call: TRBJ2-7; d_call: -; v_call: TRBV19; clone_size: -
cdr3_nt: TGTGCCAGCTCCCCCGGAGAGTGGGGGACTGAAGCTTTCTTT; cdr3_aa: CASSPGEWGTEAFF; j_call: TRBJ1-1; d_call: -; v_call: TRBV18; clone_size: -
cdr3_nt: TGTGCCAGCGGTCCAGCTATGAACACTGAAGCTTTCTTT; cdr3_aa: CASGPAMNTEAFF; j_call: TRBJ1-1; d_call: -; v_call: TRBV18; clone_size: -
cdr3_nt: TGTGCCAGCAGTTTACTTGTTCTACGCGGGACAGGCCCTTTCTATGGCTACACCTTC; cdr3_aa: CASSLLVLRGTGPFYGYTF; j_call: TRBJ1-2; d_call: TRBD1; v_call: TRBV27; clone_size: -
cdr3_nt: TGTGCCACCAGGAAACAGGGGCCGGGAAACACCATATATTTT; cdr3_aa: CATRKQGPGNTIYF; j_call: TRBJ1-3; d_call: TRBD1; v_call: TRBV24-1; clone_size: -
cdr3_nt: TGCGCCAGCAGCCAAGAAAGGGAGAACACTGAAGCTTTCTTT; cdr3_aa: CASSQERENTEAFF; j_call: TRBJ1-1; d_call: -; v_call: TRBV4-1; clone_size: -
cdr3_nt: TGTGCCAGCAGCGTAGTAGGGCAGGAGAATTCACCCCTCCACTTT; cdr3_aa: CASSVVGQENSPLHF; j_call: TRBJ1-6; d_call: -; v_call: TRBV9; clone_size: -
cdr3_nt: TGTGCCAGCAGCTTGGGTCATTCCGGGTATAATTCACCCCTCCACTTT; cdr3_aa: CASSLGHSGYNSPLHF; j_call: TRBJ1-6; d_call: -; v_call: TRBV5-6; clone_size: -